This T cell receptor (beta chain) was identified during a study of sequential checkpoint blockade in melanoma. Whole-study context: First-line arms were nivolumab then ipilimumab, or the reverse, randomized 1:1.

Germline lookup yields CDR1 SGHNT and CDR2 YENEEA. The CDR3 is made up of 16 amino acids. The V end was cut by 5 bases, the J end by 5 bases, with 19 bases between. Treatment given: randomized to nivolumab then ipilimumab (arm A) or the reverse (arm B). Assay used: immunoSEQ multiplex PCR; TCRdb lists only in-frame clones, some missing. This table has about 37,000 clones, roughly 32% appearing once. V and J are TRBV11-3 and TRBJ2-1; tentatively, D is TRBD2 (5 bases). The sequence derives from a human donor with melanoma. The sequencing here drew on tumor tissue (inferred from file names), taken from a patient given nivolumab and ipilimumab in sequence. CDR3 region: CASSPRAGSAHNEQFF. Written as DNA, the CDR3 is TGTGCCAGCAGCCCCCGGGCTGGTAGCGCGCACAATGAGCAGTTCTTC.